The 9 T cell receptor beta chains in this list originate from one sample, sequenced in a study of blood T cells in healthy people across ages. The use of a sample-barcoded 5' primer and a J-beta primer mix characterized a second PCR of roughly 6 to 11 cycles. MiXCR, applied by TCRdb to the 5' RACE reads, yields one record per CDR3 protein. The sample holds around 780,000 distinct CDR3 sequences, about 56% seen once. Sequenced material: blood. Receptor source: a man aged 35 to 55 in good health.

The rearrangement links TRBV6-6 to TRBJ1-4, with 7 bases lining up with TRBD1. Germline loops: CDR1 MNHNY, CDR2 SVGAGI (reference sequence). With 5 bases clipped from V and 2 bases from J, the junction kept 11 bases outside the gene matches. The CDR3 consists of 17 residues. CDR3 protein: CASSPLPDRSTNEKLFF. CDR3 nucleotides: TGTGCCAGCAGTCCACTCCCGGACAGGTCGACTAATGAAAAACTGTTTTTT.

This clonotype showed up many times. The chain recombines TRBV20-1 with TRBJ2-7, with 8 bases fitting TRBD1. The J segment lost 7 bases and the V segment lost 0 bases, leaving 14 bases of the junction unmatched. The CDR3 spans 16 residues. Germline V gene lookup returns CDR1 DFQATT and CDR2 SNEGSKA (reference sequence). The CDR3 spells CSARDQMRTGTGEQYF. In DNA form, the CDR3 reads TGCAGTGCTAGAGATCAAATGCGGACAGGGACGGGGGAGCAGTACTTC.

The rearrangement joins TRBV10-3 to TRBJ2-3; no clear D. The germline V and J ends were trimmed by 3 bases and 6 bases, with 4 bases remaining between them. Germline CDR1 reads ENHRY; CDR2 reads SYGVKD. The CDR3 loop spans 11 amino acids. The CDR3, as DNA: TGTGCCATCAGTGACGGTGATACGCAGTATTTT. Amino acids: CAISDGDTQYF.

V usage is TRBV15 and J usage is TRBJ2-7; 9 bases line up with TRBD1. Trimming took 0 bases from V and 4 from J; bases not matched to a gene: 7. The CDR3 extends over 16 amino acids. Germline V gene lookup returns CDR1 LNHNV and CDR2 YYDKDF (reference sequence). CDR3 DNA sequence: TGTGCCACCAGCAGAGAGGGGACAGGGCTTGGGTACGAGCAGTACTTC. It specifies CATSREGTGLGYEQYF.

The rearrangement joins TRBV4-3 to TRBJ1-6; no clear D. The CDR3 is 15 amino acids. Germline CDR1 LGHNA, CDR2 YSLEER. V was cut by 1 base and J by 10 bases, with 14 bases left in between. The CDR3 nucleotides read TGCGCCAGCAGCCAAGGGGCTGGGGTTGGATCACCCCTCCACTTT. Its protein product is CASSQGAGVGSPLHF.

The chain is built from TRBV7-9 and TRBJ2-5; D is possibly TRBD2 (5 bases). Per the germline V gene, CDR1 is SEHNR and CDR2 is FQNEAQ (reference sequence). V was shortened by 5 bases and J by 2 bases, with 18 bases between the two germline ends. The CDR3 loop spans 16 amino acids. CDR3 loop: CASSLNLLRTQETQYF. DNA of the CDR3: TGTGCCAGCAGCCTGAACCTTTTGAGGACTCAAGAGACCCAGTACTTC.

V is TRBV5-5 and J is TRBJ1-2; D possibly corresponds to TRBD1 (6 bases). CDR3 length: 14 residues. CDR1 and CDR2 from the germline V gene are SGHKS and YYEKEE (reference sequence). The ends were cut back, 6 bases at V and 4 bases at J, with 16 bases in the middle. The DNA of the CDR3 is TGTGCCAGCACGGCCGGGGGGGCCACCTATGGCTACACCTTC. Translating it yields CASTAGGATYGYTF.

The chain joins TRBV29-1 to TRBJ2-1, with 10 bases identical to TRBD2. The CDR3 consists of 14 residues. Germline CDR1 SQVTM, CDR2 ANQGSEA. After removal of 4 bases from V and 7 bases from J, the junction contained 7 bases not matched to a gene. The CDR3 DNA is TGCAGCGTTGGTCTTCTAGCGGGAGAGAATGAGCAGTTCTTC. Its protein is CSVGLLAGENEQFF.

This clonotype has more than one count but fewer than ten. The chain couples TRBV10-3 to TRBJ2-5; D is unresolved. The ends were cut back, 2 bases at V and 2 bases at J, with 9 bases in the middle. The germline gives CDR1 ENHRY, CDR2 SYGVKD. The CDR3 runs to 14 residues. The chain's CDR3 is CAISEGTEQETQYF. In nucleotides, the CDR3 is TGTGCCATCAGTGAGGGTACAGAGCAAGAGACCCAGTACTTC.